The 7 T cell receptor beta chains given below trace back to one sample, sequenced in a study of cytomegalovirus exposure and HLA in healthy donors. PCR primers comprised 60 Vbeta and 13 Jbeta primers. Only in-frame clones appear in the TCRdb table, and some are missing; sequencing was by immunoSEQ multiplex PCR. Of around 150,000 clones listed, about 70% were seen once; the top ten hold roughly 2.5%. The sequenced sample was PBMCs. These receptors originate from a middle-aged woman in good health and CMV-seronegative.

This chain connects TRBV27 to TRBJ1-5; weak D call: TRBD1 (6 bases). CDR3 length: 16 amino acids. V lost 2 bases and J lost 0, with 11 bases in between. The V gene's germline CDR1 is MNHEY and CDR2 SMNVEV (reference sequence). The CDR3 sequence: CASSLTGFYSNQPQHF. The CDR3 DNA reads TGTGCCAGCAGTTTAACAGGGTTTTATAGCAATCAGCCCCAGCATTTT.

The V and J genes are TRBV11-1 and TRBJ1-3; possibly TRBD1 for D (6 bases). CDR1 and CDR2 from the germline V gene are SGHAT and FQDESV (reference sequence). The CDR3 is 15 amino acids. The V end was cut by 5 bases, the J end by 0 bases, with 11 bases between. For the CDR3, the DNA is TGTGCCAGCAGCCGACAGGCGGGCTCTGGAAACACCATATATTTT. Amino acid sequence: CASSRQAGSGNTIYF.

This rearrangement joins TRBV10-3 to TRBJ1-6; 7 positions match TRBD1. Unmatched junction bases numbered 12, after V lost 0 bases and J lost 1 base. This CDR3 comprises 20 residues. Per germline, CDR1 ENHRY and CDR2 SYGVKD. In DNA, the CDR3 is TGTGCCATCAGTGAGTCGCCTGATGGAGGGGGCACGTCCTATAATTCACCCCTCCACTTT. This translates into CAISESPDGGGTSYNSPLHF.

The chain recombines TRBV5-1 with TRBJ2-5; no firm D call. With the DNA end fitting TRBJ2-7 better, the J assignment may be wrong. CDR3 length: 13 amino acids. Germline-derived CDR1 and CDR2 are SGHRS and YFSETQ. The CDR3 DNA follows: TGCGCCAGCAGCCCCGAGTACCGTTACGAGCAGTACTTC. Its translation is CASSPEYRYEQYF.

The rearrangement joins TRBV15 to TRBJ2-7, with a tentative D call TRBD1 (5 bases). CDR1 LNHNV and CDR2 YYDKDF come from the germline V gene (reference sequence). The CDR3 is made up of 13 amino acids. V was cut by 2 bases and J by 5 bases, with 10 bases left in between. The CDR3 loop is CATSRQLTDEQYF. The CDR3 DNA is TGTGCCACCAGCAGACAATTGACAGACGAGCAGTACTTC. The full variable domain, with the rest looked up from reference TRBV15 and TRBJ2-7, is DAMVIQNPRYQVTQFGKPVTLSCSQTLNHNVMYWYQQKSSQAPKLLFHYYDKDFNNEADTPDNFQSRRPNTSFCFLDIRSPGLGDTAMYLCATSRQLTDEQYFGPGTRLTVT.

The genes are TRBV15 and TRBJ1-5; D is unresolved. Looked up from germline, CDR1 is LNHNV and CDR2 is YYDKDF (reference sequence). CDR3 length equals 14 residues. V was pared by 8 bases and J by 0 bases, with 11 bases between. The CDR3 nucleotides are TGTGCCACCGCAGACGGGGTTAGCAATCAGCCCCAGCATTTT. Protein: CATADGVSNQPQHF.

This chain joins TRBV7-9 and TRBJ2-3, with D perhaps TRBD1 (7 bases). Germline V gene data show CDR1 as SEHNR and CDR2 as FQNEAQ (reference sequence). This CDR3 contains 14 residues. Trimming pared 3 bases from V and 6 bases from J, leaving 13 bases between. This CDR3 is CASSLLGGGDTQYF. The CDR3 bases are TGTGCCAGCAGCTTGCTTGGAGGGGGCGATACGCAGTATTTT.